The present T cell receptor beta chain was sequenced within a study of blood T cells in healthy people across ages. Whole-study context: Template switching caught about one barcoded beta molecule for each two T cells.

Combining a sample-barcoded 5' primer with a J-beta primer mix, a second PCR ran for about 6 to 12 cycles. TCRdb processed the 5' RACE reads anew with MiXCR; each CDR3 protein has one entry. The sample shows hundreds of thousands of distinct CDR3 sequences, roughly 41% of them seen only once. V shed 5 bases and J 2 bases; nucleotides not matched to a gene: 10. Germline loops: CDR1 LGHNA, CDR2 YSLEER. CDR3 length equals 16 residues. Whole-study results and caveats: Diversity figures derived from one million T cells were judged to underestimate the true value. Expanded clonotype shifts may have been confounded, as the donors had an unknown CMV status.

This clonotype has a count of ten or more. Its target is not known. V and J are TRBV4-3 and TRBJ2-3; 7 bases fit TRBD2. The origin of this receptor is an elderly man in good health. Sequencing was done on a sample of blood. In DNA, the CDR3 is TGCGCCAGCAGCGTCAATACGGGAGGCCCCACAGATACGCAGTATTTT. Translation: CASSVNTGGPTDTQYF.